This passage covers 28 T cell receptor beta chains from one sample sequenced in a study of CD8+CD57+ T cells in acquired aplastic anemia (dated by TCRdb to about 2018). Flow cytometry had shown CD8+CD57+ cell expansion in the patients selected for sequencing. The data were produced on an Illumina HiSeq 2000. Genomic DNA served as template for TCR beta VDJ combination and CDR3 sequence profiling. TCRdb trimmed the raw reads at Q25, called clones with MiXCR and kept productive beta chains. Merged by CDR3 protein, the rows form single entries marked with the most common genes and DNA. The sample table contains hundreds of thousands of distinct CDR3 sequences; only one count was recorded for under 65% of them. Roughly 1.2% of the sample comes from the top ten. The sequenced sample was sorted CD4+, CD8+, or CD8+CD57+ T cells (not recorded which) from PBMCs. These receptors all stem from a human donor with aplastic anemia.

This clonotype was recorded many times. One end of the junction varies from germline; a read error may be responsible. This sequence joins TRBV6-2 or TRBV6-3 and TRBJ2-7; the match to TRBD1 covers 7 bases. Germline assignment: CDR1 MNHEY and CDR2 SVGEGT. This CDR3 is 14 amino acids long. CDR3 protein: CASSSQTGLTRWSF. The CDR3 DNA reads as TGTGCCAGCAGTTCCCAGACAGGGCTCACCCGGTGGAGCTTC.

Details on this clonotype: Because it lacks the conserved phenylalanine or tryptophan at the end, this CDR3 is likely a read error. The V gene is TRBV7-9, the J gene TRBJ2-7; D is perhaps TRBD1 (8 bases). CDR3 length: 14 residues. V lost 8 bases and J lost 3, with 17 bases in between. Germline V lookup: CDR1 SEHNR, CDR2 FQNEAQ (reference sequence). The CDR3 DNA is TGTGCCAGCGGGGGGGGACAGGCGATCTACGAGCAGTACCTC. Translation gives CASGGGQAIYEQYL.

The chain uses TRBV29-1 and TRBJ2-1, with 10 nucleotides matching TRBD2. The CDR3 is 15 residues long. The V segment lost 0 bases and the J segment 6 bases; nucleotides outside the gene matches: 5. Germline CDR1 is SQVTM and CDR2 is ANQGSEA. This chain's CDR3 is CSVEEGLAGVNEQFF. DNA for the CDR3: TGCAGCGTTGAAGAGGGGCTAGCGGGAGTCAATGAGCAGTTCTTC.

This clonotype was picked up many times. CDR3 sequence reads: CSAPTGLRGYTF. The CDR3 DNA reads TGCAGTGCCCCAACAGGGCTTAGGGGCTACACCTTC. The J gene is TRBJ1-2, the V gene TRBV20-1; D is possibly TRBD1 (6 bases). The CDR3 length is 12 residues. Trimming stripped 6 bases from V and 8 bases from J, with 16 bases between. CDR1 and CDR2 from the germline V gene are DFQATT and SNEGSKA (reference sequence).

This clonotype was seen ten or more times. J is TRBJ1-2 and V is TRBV29-1, with 7 bases lining up with TRBD1. Losses at the gene ends were 7 bases for V and 4 bases for J; bases not matched to a gene: 3. In germline, CDR1 is SQVTM, CDR2 ANQGSEA. This CDR3 contains 11 residues. The CDR3 nucleotides are TGCAGCGGGGGGGACAGCTATGGCTACACCTTC. It is translated as CSGGDSYGYTF.

The V gene is TRBV9, the J gene TRBJ2-2; D is unresolved. CDR1 SGDLS and CDR2 YYNGEE come from the germline V gene. V dropped 4 bases and J dropped 5 bases, with 9 bases sitting between them. The CDR3 is 13 amino acids. CDR3 coding DNA: TGTGCCAGCAGCCCTACTAAGACCGGGGAGCTGTTTTTT. Translation gives CASSPTKTGELFF.

This clonotype was counted only a few times. This sequence joins TRBV29-1 and TRBJ2-5; 8 nucleotides match TRBD1. This CDR3 is built from 13 residues. Germline assignment: CDR1 SQVTM and CDR2 ANQGSEA. V shed 5 bases and J 5 bases; nucleotides not matched to a gene: 7. The DNA of the CDR3 is TGCAGCGTTCGACAGGGGATAGGGGAGACCCAGTACTTC. It specifies CSVRQGIGETQYF.

This clonotype was counted at least ten times. The genes are TRBV2 and TRBJ2-1, with 10 bases that match TRBD2. Germline CDR1 reads SNHLY; CDR2 reads FYNNEI. The CDR3 runs 15 residues. The V and J ends lost 7 bases and 7 bases, in that order; junction bases with no gene match: 10. CDR3 DNA: TGTGCCAGCACCGCCGAACTAGCGGGGAGAAATGAGCAGTTCTTC. Translated: CASTAELAGRNEQFF.

V usage is TRBV2 and J usage is TRBJ2-2, with a tentative D call TRBD1 (5 bases). Germline V gene lookup returns CDR1 SNHLY and CDR2 FYNNEI. V was trimmed by 10 bases and J by 1 base, leaving 10 bases between them. The CDR3 spans 13 residues. CDR3 sequence (DNA): TGTGCCACCACAGACAGGAACACCGGGGAGCTGTTTTTT. Translating gives CATTDRNTGELFF.

Comments on this clonotype: Mismatch with germline at one junction end may stem from a read error. The CDR3 coding sequence is TGTGCCAGCAGCTTGGCCGGGGTCAATGAGCGGTTCTTC. It is translated as CASSLAGVNERFF. This sequence joins TRBV7-3 and TRBJ2-1, with D perhaps TRBD2 (5 bases). Germline lookup yields CDR1 SGHTA and CDR2 FQGTGA. CDR3 length: 13 residues.

This clonotype is a singleton in its sample. The genes are TRBV19 and TRBJ1-6; the D gene is possibly TRBD1 (5 bases). Germline CDR1 LNHDA, CDR2 SQIVND (reference sequence). The V and J ends lost 8 bases and 6 bases respectively, with 14 bases between them. The CDR3 has 14 residues. The CDR3 region is CASGSGRFNSPLHF. CDR3 sequence (DNA): TGTGCCAGTGGTTCGGGACGCTTTAATTCACCCCTCCACTTT.

The chain links TRBV7-9 to TRBJ2-5; D is possibly TRBD2 (6 bases). Trimming removed 5 bases at V and 2 bases at J, with 12 bases between. This CDR3 is built from 14 residues. Germline CDR1 reads SEHNR; CDR2 reads FQNEAQ (reference sequence). The CDR3 sequence: CASSLVRGQETQYF. CDR3 nucleotide sequence: TGTGCCAGCAGCCTCGTTCGGGGGCAAGAGACCCAGTACTTC.

The chain is built from TRBV2 and TRBJ2-7; 8 nucleotides align to TRBD1. Trimming at V came to 2 bases and at J to 4 bases, leaving 4 bases not matched to a gene. CDR3 length: 14 residues. Germline assignment: CDR1 SNHLY and CDR2 FYNNEI. CDR3 sequence reads: CASSELGQGYEQYF. The DNA for the CDR3 is TGTGCCAGCAGTGAACTCGGACAGGGTTACGAGCAGTACTTC.

The chain recombines TRBV7-9 with TRBJ2-7, with TRBD1 matching over 7 bases. This CDR3 has 13 amino acids. J gave up 5 bases and V 5 bases, and 6 bases lay outside the gene matches. Germline CDR1 SEHNR, CDR2 FQNEAQ (reference sequence). CDR3 bases: TGTGCCAGCAGCGTTGACAGGGTTGACGAGCAGTACTTC. Its translation is CASSVDRVDEQYF.

The genes are TRBV20-1 and TRBJ2-5; unclear D gene. Looked up from germline, CDR1 is DFQATT and CDR2 is SNEGSKA (reference sequence). Trimming took 0 bases from V and 2 from J, leaving 10 bases between them. CDR3 size: 14 residues. This chain's CDR3 is CSARDSSRQETQYF. CDR3 coding DNA: TGCAGTGCTAGAGATTCTTCCCGACAAGAGACCCAGTACTTC.

The rearrangement uses TRBV7-2 and TRBJ2-7; tentatively, D is TRBD1 (6 bases). The CDR3 contains 15 residues. The V gene lost 0 bases and the J gene lost 3 bases, with 12 bases spanning the gap. Germline assignment: CDR1 SGHTA and CDR2 FQGNSA. DNA for the CDR3: TGTGCCAGCAGCTTAGCGGTTGGACAGATCTACGAGCAGTACTTC. Protein sequence: CASSLAVGQIYEQYF. Drawing the rest from reference TRBV7-2 and TRBJ2-7, the complete variable domain is GAGVSQSPSNKVTEKGKDVELRCDPISGHTALYWYRQSLGQGLEFLIYFQGNSAPDKSGLPSDRFSAERTGGSVSTLTIQRTQQEDSAVYLCASSLAVGQIYEQYFGPGTRLTVT.

The chain uses TRBV20-1 and TRBJ2-3; 8 bases match TRBD1. Germline trimming cut 1 base from V and 1 base from J; bases unmatched to any gene: 4. The CDR3 spans 15 residues. Germline CDR1 is DFQATT and CDR2 is SNEGSKA (reference sequence). CDR3 residues: CSARGQDRGTDTQYF. For the CDR3, the DNA is TGCAGTGCTAGAGGCCAGGACAGGGGCACAGATACGCAGTATTTT.

This chain connects TRBV19 to TRBJ2-7; D call uncertain. CDR3 size: 13 residues. Germline CDR1 and CDR2: LNHDA and SQIVND (reference sequence). V dropped 5 bases and J dropped 4 bases, with 12 bases sitting between them. CDR3 sequence (DNA): TGTGCCAGTAGTGTGGGCCCCGGATACGAGCAGTACTTC. This encodes CASSVGPGYEQYF.

This clonotype was recorded at least ten times. The chain carries TRBV6-6 and TRBJ2-5; D perhaps matches TRBD1 (6 bases). The CDR3 is 17 amino acids. Deletions cut 4 bases from V and 7 bases from J, with 25 bases between. Looked up from germline, CDR1 is MNHNY and CDR2 is SVGAGI (reference sequence). In nucleotides, the CDR3 is TGTGCCAGCAGTTTCTACGTCCACGTGGGGGCGGGTGGGACCCAGTACTTC. It is translated as CASSFYVHVGAGGTQYF.

The chain uses TRBV9 and TRBJ2-1; 7 bases match TRBD2. V trimming: 2 bases; J trimming: 5 bases; junction bases outside the gene matches: 1. CDR1 SGDLS and CDR2 YYNGEE come from the germline V gene. The CDR3 runs to 13 residues. CDR3 in amino acids: CASSVRGDNEQFF. The CDR3 DNA is TGTGCCAGCAGCGTTCGGGGGGACAATGAGCAGTTCTTC.

This clonotype has a count of ten or more. This chain connects TRBV6-5 to TRBJ2-5; the D call may be TRBD1 or TRBD2 (6 bases each). From germline, CDR1 is MNHEY and CDR2 SVGAGI. V lost 0 bases and J lost 5, with 13 bases in between. CDR3 size: 15 residues. The CDR3 protein is CASSYSKRGVETQYF. The CDR3 DNA sequence: TGTGCCAGCAGTTACTCGAAAAGGGGGGTGGAGACCCAGTACTTC.

This clonotype was counted many times. This chain uses TRBV20-1 with TRBJ2-7, with D possibly matching TRBD1 (5 bases). Trimming cost V 3 bases and J 3 bases, with 9 bases left between them. The CDR3 sequence is 12 residues long. CDR1 is DFQATT and CDR2 is SNEGSKA in the germline V gene (reference sequence). The CDR3 spells CSASDRHYEQYF. CDR3 sequence (DNA): TGCAGTGCTAGTGACAGACACTACGAGCAGTACTTC.

V is TRBV7-2 and J is TRBJ2-7, with D possibly being TRBD1 or TRBD2 (5 bases each). Germline V gives CDR1 SGHTA, CDR2 FQGNSA. The CDR3 is 14 amino acids. Deletions cut 1 base from V and 7 bases from J, with 14 bases between. The DNA for the CDR3 is TGTGCCAGCAGCTTAGAGGGGACGTCCGGGGAGCAGTACTTC. Its protein product is CASSLEGTSGEQYF.

As concerns this clonotype: A read error may be the cause here, since a much bigger clone is one base away. The rearrangement links TRBV5-4 to TRBJ2-3, with 9 bases aligning to TRBD2. In germline, CDR1 is SGHNT, CDR2 YYREEE (reference sequence). CDR3 size: 15 residues. Here the CDR3 reads CVSSLERGAVDTQYF. The CDR3 region has the DNA TGTGTCAGCAGCTTGGAGCGGGGGGCCGTAGATACGCAGTATTTT.

The chain uses TRBV19 and TRBJ1-2; possibly TRBD1 for D (6 bases). CDR3 size: 14 residues. V shed 1 base and J shed 4 bases, with 10 bases lying between them. The V gene's germline CDR1 is LNHDA and CDR2 SQIVND (reference sequence). CDR3 amino acids: CASSIGGRGYGYTF. For the CDR3, the DNA is TGTGCCAGTAGTATAGGCGGCAGGGGCTATGGCTACACCTTC.

V usage is TRBV7-2 and J usage is TRBJ2-7; tentatively, D is TRBD2 (5 bases). The V end lost 8 bases, the J end lost 0 bases, and 14 bases lay between the germline ends. CDR1 and CDR2 (germline): SGHTA, FQGNSA. This CDR3 comprises 14 residues. For the CDR3, the DNA is TGTGCCAGCGCTGGACTTACTTCCTCCTACGAGCAGTACTTC. Its translation is CASAGLTSSYEQYF.

As concerns this clonotype: Here the CDR3 omits its conserved ending phenylalanine or tryptophan, so a read error is the likely source. This chain uses TRBV9 with TRBJ2-2; 7 bases agree with TRBD1. The CDR3 covers 16 residues. Losses at the gene ends were 0 bases for V and 3 bases for J; bases not matched to a gene: 5. Germline V gene lookup returns CDR1 SGDLS and CDR2 YYNGEE. The CDR3 region has the DNA TGTGCCAGCAGCGTAGACCGAACAGGGGACACCGGGGAGCTGTTTCTT. Residues: CASSVDRTGDTGELFL.

The chain carries TRBV24-1 and TRBJ2-7, with TRBD2 identical over 11 bases. V was pared by 9 bases and J by 6 bases, with 3 bases of the junction left unmatched. The CDR3 is 12 amino acids. The germline gives CDR1 KGHDR, CDR2 SFDVKD. The CDR3 is CATGGTSGEQYF. CDR3 DNA sequence: TGTGCCACCGGGGGGACTAGCGGCGAGCAGTACTTC.